The 17 T cell receptor beta chains given below trace back to one sample, sequenced in a study of regulatory T cells in long-lasting Graves disease. Time point indicated: newly diagnosed GD, antithyroid drugs for less than 3 months. RNA from PBMCs was the source of the TCR library. HTBI primers from iRepertoire and Arm-PCR of CDR3 regions yielded the TCR beta libraries. MiXCR, applied by TCRdb to the multiplex PCR reads, yields one record per CDR3 protein. This table holds more than 400,000 distinct CDR3 sequences, about 15% found once. These data also formed part of another study, on T cells in Graves' hyperthyroidism and ophthalmopathy.

This material consisted of peripheral blood mononuclear cells (PBMCs), taken at new diagnosis, from a patient treated with antithyroid drugs. These receptors originate from a woman in her thirties with Graves disease.

In its sample, this clonotype was seen many times. V usage is TRBV29-1 and J usage is TRBJ2-7, with D maybe TRBD1 (6 bases). CDR3 size: 13 residues. Trimming took off 1 base at V and 1 base at J, with 8 bases between the two ends. Germline V gene sequence: CDR1 SQVTM, CDR2 ANQGSEA. CDR3 sequence reads: CSVEGDISYEQYF. The CDR3 coding sequence is TGCAGCGTTGAAGGGGACATATCCTACGAGCAGTACTTC.

This clonotype was detected many times. This chain links TRBV28 with TRBJ1-2; D is unresolved. Germline CDR1 reads MDHEN; CDR2 reads SYDVKM. The CDR3 sequence is 12 residues long. V lost 6 bases and J lost 7, with 12 bases in between. In nucleotides, the CDR3 is TGTGCCAGCAGGACTCCCCCCCTTGGCTACACCTTC. Amino acid sequence: CASRTPPLGYTF.

This chain links TRBV10-2 with TRBJ2-1; no definite D call. V lost 10 bases, J lost 0 bases, and 13 bases lay in between. Looked up from germline, CDR1 is WSHSY and CDR2 is SAAADI. The CDR3 runs 14 residues. This chain's CDR3 is CAIQPGNSYNEQFF. The CDR3 bases are TGCGCCATCCAACCCGGAAACTCCTACAATGAGCAGTTCTTC.

This clonotype was seen at least ten times. The V gene is TRBV20-1, the J gene TRBJ2-5; 14 positions match TRBD2. The CDR3 extends over 16 amino acids. CDR1 and CDR2 from the germline V gene are DFQATT and SNEGSKA (reference sequence). Trimming at V came to 3 bases and at J to 5 bases, leaving 8 bases not matched to a gene. This CDR3 is CSARPGLAGVEETQYF. The CDR3 DNA reads TGCAGTGCTAGGCCGGGACTAGCGGGAGTTGAGGAGACCCAGTACTTC.

Regarding this clonotype: This could be a read error, since a much larger clone is one nucleotide away. This chain uses TRBV6-5 with TRBJ2-1; TRBD1 is a possible D gene (5 bases). V was cut by 3 bases and J by 5 bases, with 14 bases left in between. The CDR3 has 15 amino acids. Germline V lookup: CDR1 MNHEY, CDR2 SVGAGI. The CDR3 is CASSYDKGYHNEQFF. The CDR3 DNA follows: TGTGCCAGCAGTTATGACAAGGGGTACCACAATGAGCAGTTCTTC.

The chain recombines TRBV7-8 with TRBJ2-1, with 9 bases aligning to TRBD2. V shed 8 bases, J shed 3 bases, and the junction held 11 bases outside the gene matches. The CDR3 covers 16 residues. Germline values: CDR1 SGHVS, CDR2 FQNEAQ. The CDR3 DNA reads as TGTGCCAGCGGCCCCTCTAGGACTAGCGTCTACAATGAGCAGTTCTTC. Protein: CASGPSRTSVYNEQFF.

This clonotype appeared many times. V and J are TRBV7-3 and TRBJ2-1; possible D gene TRBD2, 5 bases. The CDR3 contains 17 residues. Trimming cost V 2 bases and J 6 bases, with 20 bases left between them. Per germline, CDR1 SGHTA and CDR2 FQGTGA. The CDR3 DNA is TGTGCCAGCAGCTTAGGTCGGGGAGTAGGAGGTAGCAATGAGCAGTTCTTC. This translates into CASSLGRGVGGSNEQFF.

The sample holds many counts of this clonotype. The J gene is TRBJ2-7, the V gene TRBV27, with TRBD1 matching over 9 bases. The V segment lost 6 bases and the J segment 6 bases; nucleotides outside the gene matches: 12. The CDR3 has 15 amino acids. Germline CDR1 and CDR2: MNHEY and SMNVEV (reference sequence). The CDR3, as DNA: TGTGCCAGCAGCCCTACGGACAGGGGAGGGGGCGAGCAGTACTTC. Its translation: CASSPTDRGGGEQYF.

The table lists this clonotype with many counts. This sequence joins TRBV5-1 and TRBJ2-7; D is unclear. This CDR3 is 16 amino acids long. Per the germline V gene, CDR1 is SGHRS and CDR2 is YFSETQ. Trimming shortened V by 0 bases and J by 2 bases, and 15 bases separated the two germline ends. The CDR3: CASSLASIQATYEQYF. The DNA for the CDR3 is TGCGCCAGCAGCTTGGCGAGCATCCAAGCGACCTACGAGCAGTACTTC.

V and J are TRBV19 and TRBJ2-7; 7 bases map to TRBD2. The junction had 11 bases not matched to a gene; V was cut back by 5 bases and J by 4 bases. CDR1 is LNHDA and CDR2 is SQIVND in the germline V gene (reference sequence). CDR3 length: 15 residues. In DNA, the CDR3 is TGTGCCAGTAGTTCCTCAGCGGGACGCCTTTACGAGCAGTACTTC. As protein: CASSSSAGRLYEQYF.

This clonotype was picked up many times. This sequence joins TRBV18 and TRBJ2-7, with D possibly being TRBD2 (6 bases). This CDR3 comprises 16 residues. V lost 0 bases and J 4 bases, leaving 16 bases between the germline ends. Per the germline V gene, CDR1 is KGHSH and CDR2 is LQKENI. The CDR3 sequence is CASSPPVRGTVYEQYF. The CDR3 region has the DNA TGTGCCAGCTCACCACCGGTGCGGGGCACCGTGTACGAGCAGTACTTC.

At least ten counts were recorded for this clonotype. V usage is TRBV3-1 and J usage is TRBJ2-1; 7 nucleotides match TRBD1. J gave up 6 bases and V 4 bases, and 6 bases lay outside the gene matches. Germline CDR1 and CDR2: LGHDT and YNNKEL (reference sequence). The CDR3 runs to 14 residues. CDR3 coding DNA: TGTGCCAGCAGCCCGTCGACAGGGTTCAATGAGCAGTTCTTC. Amino acid sequence: CASSPSTGFNEQFF.

This clonotype was detected once. One base separates it from a far larger clone, so it is likely a read error. This chain uses TRBV7-2 with TRBJ2-5; D is undetermined. TRBJ2-1 explains the end of the DNA better; the J call may be wrong. The germline V gene encodes CDR1 SGHTA and CDR2 FQGNSA. The CDR3 loop spans 14 amino acids. CDR3 DNA sequence: TGTGCCAGCAGCCTAGGGCACACATCCTACGAGCAGTTCTTC. Protein product: CASSLGHTSYEQFF.

In its sample, this clonotype was seen many times. J is TRBJ2-7 and V is TRBV5-5; D possibly corresponds to TRBD2 (5 bases). V was shortened by 0 bases and J by 6 bases, with 13 bases between the two germline ends. CDR1 and CDR2 from the germline V gene are SGHKS and YYEKEE (reference sequence). The CDR3 covers 14 residues. In nucleotides, the CDR3 is TGTGCCAGCAGCTTGGATGCTTCGGGGATCGAGCAGTACTTC. Amino acids: CASSLDASGIEQYF.

This clonotype was observed at least ten times. This chain links TRBV20-1 with TRBJ1-2; weak D call: TRBD1 (5 bases). CDR3 length: 12 residues. V was trimmed by 6 bases and J by 7 bases, leaving 15 bases between them. The germline CDR1 and CDR2 sequences are DFQATT and SNEGSKA (reference sequence). CDR3 region: CSARREVRGYTF. The CDR3 DNA reads TGCAGTGCCCGCAGGGAGGTCCGTGGCTACACCTTC.

This clonotype showed up many times. The V and J genes are TRBV3-1 and TRBJ1-1; D gene ambiguous. Germline V CDR1 and CDR2: LGHDT, YNNKEL (reference sequence). The V end lost 0 bases, the J end lost 3 bases, and 11 bases lay between the germline ends. CDR3 size: 15 residues. CDR3 DNA sequence: TGTGCCAGCAGCCAAGATAGTGGTACGTACACTGAAGCTTTCTTT. Protein sequence: CASSQDSGTYTEAFF. Together with reference TRBV3-1 and TRBJ1-1, the CDR3 gives the full variable domain: DTAVSQTPKYLVTQMGNDKSIKCEQNLGHDTMYWYKQDSKKFLKIMFSYNNKELIINETVPNRFSPKSPDKAHLNLHINSLELGDSAVYFCASSQDSGTYTEAFFGQGTRLTVV.

This chain connects TRBV7-9 to TRBJ1-2; D not certain. The germline V and J ends were trimmed by 1 base and 4 bases, with 7 bases remaining between them. Germline-derived CDR1 and CDR2 are SEHNR and FQNEAQ (reference sequence). The CDR3 totals 13 residues. The DNA for the CDR3 is TGTGCCAGCAGCTTAGTTCCCAGCTATGGCTACACCTTC. This translates into CASSLVPSYGYTF.